The 5 T cell receptor beta chains below all came from one sample that was sequenced in a study of blood T cell repertoires in COVID-19. Clones were read by immunoSEQ multiplex PCR, and TCRdb kept only the in-frame ones, dropping some. The data contain more than 200,000 clones, 65% to 90% of them singletons. Sequencing input: peripheral blood. All receptors derive from a woman aged 35 to 49 who had recovered from COVID-19.

This sequence joins TRBV2 and TRBJ2-4; 8 positions match TRBD2. The CDR3 is 14 amino acids. Looked up from germline, CDR1 is SNHLY and CDR2 is FYNNEI. Unmatched junction bases numbered 7, after V lost 4 bases and J lost 8 bases. This CDR3 is CASSVASGLYIQYF. The CDR3 DNA follows: TGTGCCAGCAGTGTGGCTAGCGGGTTGTACATTCAGTACTTC.

V gene TRBV6-2 or TRBV6-3 combines with J gene TRBJ1-1; a possible D gene is TRBD1 (6 bases). Trimming cost V 6 bases and J 7 bases, with 12 bases left between them. CDR1 MNHEY and CDR2 SVGEGT come from the germline V gene. There are 12 residues in the CDR3. Written as DNA, the CDR3 is TGTGCCAGCAGCCCGGGACATATTGAAGCTTTCTTT. Translation gives CASSPGHIEAFF.

The rearrangement links TRBV6-6 to TRBJ2-1; TRBD1 aligns across 12 bases. Trimming cost V 1 base and J 6 bases; bases outside gene matches: 4. Per the germline V gene, CDR1 is MNHNY and CDR2 is SVGAGI (reference sequence). The CDR3 is 16 amino acids. The CDR3 region has the DNA TGTGCCAGCAGTTACTTAACGGGACAGGGGGCCAATGAGCAGTTCTTC. Protein sequence: CASSYLTGQGANEQFF.

This chain links TRBV30 with TRBJ2-1; 12 bases match TRBD2. Germline loops: CDR1 GTSNPN, CDR2 SVGIG (reference sequence). This CDR3 has 18 amino acids. Losses at the gene ends were 0 bases for V and 8 bases for J; bases not matched to a gene: 14. The CDR3 region has the DNA TGTGCCTGGAGTGTCCCCCTACCGGGACTAGCGGGCCTCGATGAGCAGTTCTTC. The encoded protein is CAWSVPLPGLAGLDEQFF.

The V and J genes are TRBV18 and TRBJ1-3, with D perhaps TRBD1 (6 bases). Germline values: CDR1 KGHSH, CDR2 LQKENI. The CDR3 sequence is 14 residues long. Trimming shortened V by 8 bases and J by 1 base, and 12 bases separated the two germline ends. CDR3 sequence reads: CASTGQISGNTIYF. The CDR3 nucleotides read TGTGCCAGCACCGGACAGATATCTGGAAACACCATATATTTT.